Presented here are 28 T cell receptor beta chains from one specimen sequenced in a study of blood T cell repertoires in COVID-19. Clones were read by immunoSEQ multiplex PCR, and TCRdb kept only the in-frame ones, dropping some. The data hold under 300,000 clones, with more than 70% observed a single time. The sequenced material came from peripheral blood. The receptors stem from a man of 80 years or more with acute or convalescent COVID-19.

The chain employs TRBV3-1 (or the pseudogene TRBV3-2) and TRBJ2-3; 10 positions match TRBD2. V lost 2 bases to trimming and J lost 1 base; unmatched junction nucleotides: 0. There are 15 residues in the CDR3. The germline V gene has CDR1 LGHDT and CDR2 YNNKEL (reference sequence). CDR3 in amino acids: CASSQLAGGTDTQYF. CDR3 nucleotides: TGTGCCAGCAGCCAACTAGCGGGGGGCACAGATACGCAGTATTTT.

The CDR3 sequence is CASSILATGGASEQYF. As DNA, the CDR3 is TGTGCCAGTAGTATCCTCGCGACAGGGGGCGCGAGCGAGCAGTACTTC. The genes are TRBV19 and TRBJ2-7, with TRBD1 identical over 10 bases. Trimming removed 3 bases from V and 6 bases from J; junction bases left unmatched: 11. This CDR3 region has 16 residues. CDR1 and CDR2 (germline): LNHDA, SQIVND (reference sequence).

The rearrangement joins TRBV24-1 to TRBJ2-3; tentatively, D is TRBD1 (6 bases). Germline lookup yields CDR1 KGHDR and CDR2 SFDVKD. The germline V and J ends were trimmed by 3 bases and 1 base, with 13 bases remaining between them. The CDR3 is 16 amino acids. In nucleotides, the CDR3 is TGTGCCACCAGTGATCCCGGGACAATGGGCACAGATACGCAGTATTTT. It translates to CATSDPGTMGTDTQYF.

For this clone: Other DNA sequences within the sample encode an identical CDR3. The genes are TRBV27 and TRBJ2-7, with 12 bases fitting TRBD2. CDR1 and CDR2 from the germline V gene are MNHEY and SMNVEV (reference sequence). The trim removed 4 bases at V and 1 base at J, leaving 2 bases unmatched. There are 15 residues in the CDR3. The CDR3: CASSSGTSGSYEQYF. The CDR3 bases are TGTGCCAGCAGTTCCGGGACTAGCGGGTCCTACGAGCAGTACTTC.

The rearrangement joins TRBV19 to TRBJ1-2; weak D call: TRBD1 (6 bases). The CDR3 contains 13 residues. Germline V gives CDR1 LNHDA, CDR2 SQIVND (reference sequence). V was cut by 9 bases and J by 4 bases, with 15 bases left in between. This chain's CDR3 is CASSRGSPYGYTF. CDR3 nucleotides: TGTGCCAGCTCGAGGGGGTCACCCTATGGCTACACCTTC.

The CDR3 loop is CASSSFEGNTIYF. The CDR3 coding sequence is TGTGCCAGCAGCAGCTTTGAGGGAAACACCATATATTTT. This rearrangement joins TRBV7-6 to TRBJ1-3; no firm D call. The CDR3 has 13 residues. Germline loops: CDR1 SGHVS, CDR2 FNYEAQ. V lost 5 bases and J 4 bases, leaving 9 bases between the germline ends. Using reference TRBV7-6 and TRBJ1-3 for the parts outside the CDR3, the full variable domain is GAGVSQSPRYKVTKRGQDVALRCDPISGHVSLYWYRQALGQGPEFLTYFNYEAQQDKSGLPNDRFSAERPEGSISTLTIQRTEQRDSAMYRCASSSFEGNTIYFGEGSWLTVV.

This clone occurred once. This rearrangement joins TRBV19 to TRBJ1-2; D uncertain. The V gene's germline CDR1 is LNHDA and CDR2 SQIVND (reference sequence). V lost 7 bases and J 6 bases, leaving 12 bases between the germline ends. The CDR3 loop spans 12 amino acids. This chain's CDR3 is CASIGGENGYTF. The CDR3 DNA follows: TGTGCCAGTATTGGCGGGGAGAATGGCTACACCTTC.

This clone was observed once. The chain links TRBV5-1 to TRBJ1-4; D is unclear. Per the germline V gene, CDR1 is SGHRS and CDR2 is YFSETQ. V was pared by 2 bases and J by 0 bases, with 11 bases between. The CDR3 covers 16 residues. CDR3 nucleotide sequence: TGCGCCAGCAGCTTAAATGGAGACGCAACTAATGAAAAACTGTTTTTT. This gives the protein CASSLNGDATNEKLFF.

This sequence joins TRBV23-1 and TRBJ2-7; D is possibly TRBD2 (5 bases). TRBV23-1 is annotated as an ORF whose role is uncertain. Trimming removed 8 bases at V and 3 bases at J, with 20 bases between. This CDR3 contains 15 residues. The CDR3 protein is CASFSERGSLYEQYF. In DNA, the CDR3 is TGCGCCAGCTTTTCAGAGCGAGGGTCGCTCTACGAGCAGTACTTC.

This chain's CDR3 is CASSYSPGGGYEQYF. In nucleotides, the CDR3 is TGTGCCAGCAGTTACTCACCAGGGGGCGGCTACGAGCAGTACTTC. The gene calls are TRBV6-5 and TRBJ2-7; 8 positions agree with TRBD1. This CDR3 is built from 15 residues. V was clipped by 0 bases and J by 3 bases; unmatched bases: 4. Germline CDR1 reads MNHEY; CDR2 reads SVGAGI.

The V and J genes are TRBV7-9 and TRBJ2-4; a possible D gene is TRBD2 (5 bases). V was shortened by 1 base and J by 10 bases, with 11 bases between the two germline ends. Germline V lookup: CDR1 SEHNR, CDR2 FQNEAQ (reference sequence). The CDR3 consists of 13 residues. The CDR3 bases are TGTGCCAGCAGCTTAGGGCTAGCTGGTATTCAGTACTTC. Translating gives CASSLGLAGIQYF.

The CDR3 here is CASSFGRSYNEQFF. CDR3 coding DNA: TGCGCCAGCAGCTTCGGCAGGTCCTACAATGAGCAGTTCTTC. The chain carries TRBV5-1 and TRBJ2-1, with D unclear. CDR3 length: 14 amino acids. V was pared by 2 bases and J by 1 base, with 7 bases between. Germline V lookup: CDR1 SGHRS, CDR2 YFSETQ.

The chain couples TRBV6-1 to TRBJ2-2; a weak D match, TRBD1 (5 bases). This CDR3 comprises 14 residues. V was cut by 1 base and J by 7 bases, with 10 bases left in between. From germline, CDR1 is MNHNS and CDR2 SASEGT. The CDR3 spells CASSEDQGHGELFF. The CDR3 nucleotides are TGTGCCAGCAGTGAAGATCAGGGCCACGGGGAGCTGTTTTTT.

The V and J genes are TRBV6-2 or TRBV6-3 and TRBJ2-5; D is unresolved. This CDR3 region has 14 residues. CDR1 is MNHEY, CDR2 SVGEGT, per germline. V was cut by 4 bases and J by 1 base, with 10 bases left in between. This CDR3 is CASSSHRVQETQYF. The CDR3 coding sequence is TGTGCCAGCAGTTCACACAGAGTCCAAGAGACCCAGTACTTC.

This sequence joins TRBV12-5 and TRBJ2-5; D is possibly TRBD2 (6 bases). Germline V gene lookup returns CDR1 LGHNT and CDR2 FRNRAP. This CDR3 is built from 14 residues. Trimming cost V 5 bases and J 7 bases, with 17 bases left between them. CDR3 nucleotides: TGTGCTAGTGGTGCACTAGCTCCCAAGGGGACCCAGTACTTC. Translated: CASGALAPKGTQYF.

The rearrangement joins TRBV7-8 to TRBJ1-2, with a tentative D call TRBD1 (6 bases). V dropped 5 bases and J dropped 4 bases, with 14 bases sitting between them. Germline CDR1 SGHVS, CDR2 FQNEAQ. This CDR3 comprises 14 residues. CDR3 sequence (DNA): TGTGCCAGCAGCGATCCGGGGGGCTCCTATGGCTACACCTTC. Amino acid sequence: CASSDPGGSYGYTF. Supplemented by reference TRBV7-8 and TRBJ1-2, the full variable domain reads GAGVSQSPRYKVAKRGQDVALRCDPISGHVSLFWYQQALGQGPEFLTYFQNEAQLDKSGLPSDRFFAERPEGSVSTLKIQRTQQEDSAVYLCASSDPGGSYGYTFGSGTRLTVV.

The V call is TRBV7-2, the J call TRBJ2-1, with 8 bases aligning to TRBD2. CDR1 is SGHTA and CDR2 is FQGNSA in the germline V gene. V dropped 4 bases and J dropped 10; count of bases not matched to a gene: 6. The CDR3 has 13 residues. The CDR3 DNA reads TGTGCCAGCAGCTCGGCCCCGGGAGGGGAGCAGTTCTTC. Residues: CASSSAPGGEQFF.

This sequence joins TRBV15 and TRBJ2-6; 9 bases agree with TRBD1. This CDR3 is 16 amino acids long. Germline values: CDR1 LNHNV, CDR2 YYDKDF (reference sequence). After removal of 5 bases from V and 4 bases from J, the junction contained 6 bases not matched to a gene. CDR3 sequence: CATSLQGASGANVLTF. CDR3 in DNA: TGTGCCACCAGCTTACAGGGGGCGTCCGGGGCCAACGTCCTGACTTTC.

This clone was seen once. The chain is built from TRBV7-6 and TRBJ1-3; D gene unclear. Germline V gene lookup returns CDR1 SGHVS and CDR2 FNYEAQ. Trimming cost V 5 bases and J 0 bases, with 11 bases left between them. The CDR3 contains 15 residues. The CDR3, as DNA: TGTGCCAGCAGCCGCGGTGGTGTCTCTGGAAACACCATATATTTT. This gives the protein CASSRGGVSGNTIYF.

The chain employs TRBV28 and TRBJ1-5; tentatively, D is TRBD1 (5 bases). Germline assignment: CDR1 MDHEN and CDR2 SYDVKM. The V gene lost 6 bases and the J gene lost 7 bases, with 22 bases spanning the gap. The CDR3 covers 16 residues. The CDR3 loop is CASSHPGWGVGQPQHF. The CDR3 DNA follows: TGTGCCAGCAGCCACCCCGGTTGGGGGGTTGGCCAGCCCCAGCATTTT.

The rearrangement joins TRBV15 to TRBJ2-7, with unresolved D. The CDR3 extends over 14 amino acids. V shed 5 bases and J shed 2 bases, with 13 bases lying between them. In germline, CDR1 is LNHNV, CDR2 YYDKDF (reference sequence). The CDR3 DNA follows: TGTGCCACCAGCCTCCGCGGCGCTGCCTACGAGCAGTACTTC. Translating it yields CATSLRGAAYEQYF. The full variable domain, its missing parts supplied by reference TRBV15 and TRBJ2-7, is DAMVIQNPRYQVTQFGKPVTLSCSQTLNHNVMYWYQQKSSQAPKLLFHYYDKDFNNEADTPDNFQSRRPNTSFCFLDIRSPGLGDTAMYLCATSLRGAAYEQYFGPGTRLTVT.

The V and J genes are TRBV2 and TRBJ1-4, with a weak D call TRBD1 (6 bases). This CDR3 contains 14 residues. Germline V CDR1 and CDR2: SNHLY, FYNNEI. The V end was cut by 7 bases, the J end by 8 bases, with 17 bases between. This chain's CDR3 is CASMEQGSSEKLFF. The DNA of the CDR3 is TGTGCCAGCATGGAACAGGGATCCAGCGAAAAACTGTTTTTT. The variable domain in full, completed from reference TRBV2 and TRBJ1-4, reads EPEVTQTPSHQVTQMGQEVILRCVPISNHLYFYWYRQILGQKVEFLVSFYNNEISEKSEIFDDQFSVERPDGSNFTLKIRSTKLEDSAMYFCASMEQGSSEKLFFGSGTQLSVL.

This clone appeared once. The V gene is TRBV6-5, the J gene TRBJ2-3, with TRBD1 identical over 7 bases. In germline, CDR1 is MNHEY, CDR2 SVGAGI. This CDR3 has 15 residues. The V gene end was trimmed by 0 bases and the J gene end by 8 bases; junction bases not matched to a gene: 8. The CDR3 DNA follows: TGTGCCAGCAGTTACTCGGGGCAGGGGGTAAGTACGCAGTATTTT. Translation gives CASSYSGQGVSTQYF.

The rearrangement uses TRBV18 and TRBJ2-7; no definite D call. CDR1 and CDR2 (germline): KGHSH, LQKENI. The CDR3 runs 14 residues. Trimming left V 2 bases short and J 0 bases short, with 8 bases between. The CDR3 loop reads CASSPYSTSYEQYF. In DNA, the CDR3 is TGTGCCAGCTCACCATACAGCACCTCCTACGAGCAGTACTTC.

V usage is TRBV6-1 and J usage is TRBJ1-3, with D perhaps TRBD1 (6 bases). The V gene lost 4 bases and the J gene lost 0 bases, with 13 bases spanning the gap. The CDR3 length is 16 residues. Germline V lookup: CDR1 MNHNS, CDR2 SASEGT. The CDR3: CASSVQGSASGNTIYF. The CDR3 DNA sequence: TGTGCCAGCAGTGTACAGGGTTCGGCCTCTGGAAACACCATATATTTT.

The V call is TRBV15, the J call TRBJ2-1; the D gene is possibly TRBD2 (6 bases). CDR3 length equals 15 residues. The germline V gene encodes CDR1 LNHNV and CDR2 YYDKDF (reference sequence). The V end was cut by 3 bases, the J end by 6 bases, with 15 bases between. CDR3 in amino acids: CATSRDPDGGNEQFF. CDR3 sequence (DNA): TGTGCCACCAGCAGGGACCCCGACGGGGGCAATGAGCAGTTCTTC.

This chain links TRBV11-3 with TRBJ1-1, with 8 bases aligning to TRBD1. This CDR3 comprises 14 residues. The V and J ends lost 5 bases and 6 bases, in that order; junction bases with no gene match: 8. Per germline, CDR1 SGHNT and CDR2 YENEEA. CDR3 loop: CASSAGQGGSEAFF. CDR3 in DNA: TGTGCCAGCAGCGCCGGACAGGGAGGATCTGAAGCTTTCTTT.

This chain's CDR3 is CASSPGTGPEAFF. The CDR3 DNA is TGTGCCAGCAGCCCCGGGACAGGCCCTGAAGCTTTCTTT. J is TRBJ1-1 and V is TRBV5-5, with 8 positions matching TRBD1. CDR1 is SGHKS and CDR2 is YYEKEE in the germline V gene (reference sequence). V lost 4 bases and J lost 6; bases outside the gene matches: 5. CDR3 size: 13 residues.